Shown below are 14 T cell receptor beta chains from a single sample sequenced in a study of shared clonotypes between healthy human individuals. Clones were read by immunoSEQ multiplex PCR, and TCRdb kept only the in-frame ones, dropping some. The sample lists 1,500,000 or so clones, approximately 98.5% seen once, with around 0.33% in the top ten. The specimen was naive CD4+ T cells sorted from blood. Specified subset: CD45RA+ positively selected. These TCRs come from a man younger than 40 in good health.

The chain recombines TRBV20-1 with TRBJ2-1; no definite D call. This CDR3 region has 11 residues. V lost 2 bases and J 8 bases, leaving 7 bases between the germline ends. CDR1 is DFQATT and CDR2 is SNEGSKA in the germline V gene (reference sequence). The DNA for the CDR3 is TGCAGTGCTAGACAAGGGTATGAGCAGTTCTTC. Protein sequence: CSARQGYEQFF.

This chain connects TRBV7-9 to TRBJ2-3; D may be TRBD1 or TRBD2 (5 bases each). V was pared by 5 bases and J by 1 base, with 13 bases between. Looked up from germline, CDR1 is SEHNR and CDR2 is FQNEAQ (reference sequence). The CDR3 length is 15 residues. The CDR3 spells CASSLFGGGTDTQYF. The CDR3 DNA sequence: TGTGCCAGCAGCCTCTTTGGGGGTGGCACAGATACGCAGTATTTT.

The V call is TRBV11-2, the J call TRBJ2-7; 9 bases fit TRBD1. The CDR3 loop spans 15 amino acids. CDR1 and CDR2 from the germline V gene are SGHAT and FQNNGV. The V segment lost 3 bases and the J segment 3 bases; nucleotides outside the gene matches: 6. The chain's CDR3 is CASSFGDRVIYEQYF. For the CDR3, the DNA is TGTGCCAGCAGCTTCGGGGACAGGGTTATCTACGAGCAGTACTTC.

CDR3 amino acids: CAISESGVAQETQYF. CDR3 sequence (DNA): TGTGCCATCAGTGAGTCTGGGGTGGCCCAAGAGACCCAGTACTTC. J is TRBJ2-5 and V is TRBV10-3; D is undetermined. The CDR3 loop spans 15 amino acids. V lost 0 bases to trimming and J lost 1 base, with 9 bases between them. Germline V CDR1 and CDR2: ENHRY, SYGVKD.

V is TRBV28 and J is TRBJ2-6; 8 nucleotides align to TRBD1. CDR1 and CDR2 from the germline V gene are MDHEN and SYDVKM. Losses at the gene ends were 6 bases for V and 4 bases for J; bases not matched to a gene: 11. The CDR3 covers 17 residues. In nucleotides, the CDR3 is TGTGCCAGCAGCCCCTCGACAGGGGTTGGGGGGGCCAACGTCCTGACTTTC. This sequence encodes CASSPSTGVGGANVLTF.

This clone has only one observation. This chain uses TRBV30 with TRBJ2-1; 11 bases agree with TRBD2. Germline V lookup: CDR1 GTSNPN, CDR2 SVGIG (reference sequence). J was trimmed by 3 bases and V by 6 bases; bases with no gene match: 1. CDR3 size: 13 residues. CDR3 DNA: TGTGCCTGCGGGACTAGCGGCTACAATGAGCAGTTCTTC. It specifies CACGTSGYNEQFF.

This clone was seen just once. At the DNA level, this CDR3 is encoded by other sequences in the same sample as well. CDR3 region: CAWSSGGETQYF. In DNA, the CDR3 is TGTGCCTGGAGCTCCGGGGGAGAGACCCAGTACTTC. The V gene is TRBV30, the J gene TRBJ2-5; TRBD2 is a possible D gene (6 bases). The CDR3 has 12 residues. The ends were cut back, 3 bases at V and 4 bases at J, with 9 bases in the middle. Germline CDR1 and CDR2: GTSNPN and SVGIG (reference sequence).

V is TRBV6-5 and J is TRBJ1-1; weak D call: TRBD1 (5 bases). Trimming cost V 2 bases and J 3 bases, with 7 bases left between them. This CDR3 spans 13 amino acids. CDR1 MNHEY and CDR2 SVGAGI come from the germline V gene. DNA for the CDR3: TGTGCCAGCAGTTACCAGGGATACACTGAAGCTTTCTTT. Amino acids: CASSYQGYTEAFF.

The genes are TRBV19 and TRBJ2-1; 12 bases agree with TRBD2. The CDR3 has 16 amino acids. V lost 5 bases to trimming and J lost 8 bases; unmatched junction nucleotides: 10. Germline CDR1 is LNHDA and CDR2 is SQIVND (reference sequence). The CDR3 loop reads CASSRGLAGIEDEQFF. The CDR3 region has the DNA TGTGCCAGTAGTCGTGGACTAGCGGGGATAGAGGATGAGCAGTTCTTC.

The chain couples TRBV18 to TRBJ2-5; 8 bases line up with TRBD2. The CDR3 spans 15 residues. V dropped 4 bases and J dropped 4; count of bases not matched to a gene: 8. CDR1 and CDR2 (germline): KGHSH, LQKENI. The CDR3 DNA is TGTGCCAGCTCACATTCGGCGGGAGGTGGAGAGACCCAGTACTTC. Protein sequence: CASSHSAGGGETQYF.

The gene calls are TRBV29-1 and TRBJ1-1, with D uncertain. The V and J ends lost 7 bases and 0 bases respectively, with 18 bases between them. There are 15 residues in the CDR3. Germline assignment: CDR1 SQVTM and CDR2 ANQGSEA. The CDR3: CSGSTHSFMNTEAFF. CDR3 in DNA: TGCAGCGGGTCTACCCACAGCTTCATGAACACTGAAGCTTTCTTT.

This sequence joins TRBV28 and TRBJ1-3; D is possibly TRBD1 (5 bases). Germline values: CDR1 MDHEN, CDR2 SYDVKM. The V end was cut by 5 bases, the J end by 7 bases, with 15 bases between. The CDR3 spans 14 residues. The CDR3 region is CASSGTSNRNTIYF. DNA of the CDR3: TGTGCCAGCAGTGGGACTTCGAACCGGAACACCATATATTTT.

The chain links TRBV5-5 to TRBJ2-3, with D maybe TRBD1 (6 bases). V was clipped by 2 bases and J by 4 bases, with 17 bases between them. Per the germline V gene, CDR1 is SGHKS and CDR2 is YYEKEE (reference sequence). The CDR3 consists of 16 residues. The CDR3 coding sequence is TGTGCCAGCAGCTTAGGGACACCAAGAGGCGCAGATACGCAGTATTTT. This sequence encodes CASSLGTPRGADTQYF.

V usage is TRBV10-1 and J usage is TRBJ1-1; 8 bases fit TRBD1. Germline V gene lookup returns CDR1 WNHNN and CDR2 SYGVQD (reference sequence). After removal of 6 bases from V and 1 base from J, the junction contained 7 bases not matched to a gene. CDR3 length equals 15 residues. DNA for the CDR3: TGCGCCAGCAGCCCCTCGACAGGGGAGAACACTGAAGCTTTCTTT. This gives the protein CASSPSTGENTEAFF.